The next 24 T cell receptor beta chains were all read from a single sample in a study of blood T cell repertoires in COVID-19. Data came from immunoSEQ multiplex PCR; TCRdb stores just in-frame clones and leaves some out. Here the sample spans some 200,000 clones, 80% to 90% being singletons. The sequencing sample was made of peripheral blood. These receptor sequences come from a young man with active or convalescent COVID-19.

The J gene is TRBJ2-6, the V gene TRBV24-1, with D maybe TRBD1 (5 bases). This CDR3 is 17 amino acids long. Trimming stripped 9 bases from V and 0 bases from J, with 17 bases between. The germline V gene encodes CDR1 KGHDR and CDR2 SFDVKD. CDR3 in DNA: TGTGCCACCGGGGCGACCTCCGGGCCCTCTGGGGCCAACGTCCTGACTTTC. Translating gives CATGATSGPSGANVLTF.

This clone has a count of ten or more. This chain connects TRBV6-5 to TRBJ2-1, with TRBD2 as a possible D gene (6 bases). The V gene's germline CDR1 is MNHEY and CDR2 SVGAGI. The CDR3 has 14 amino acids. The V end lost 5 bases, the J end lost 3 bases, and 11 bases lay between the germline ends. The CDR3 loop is CASSLREVYNEQFF. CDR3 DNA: TGTGCCAGCAGTCTCAGGGAGGTCTACAATGAGCAGTTCTTC.

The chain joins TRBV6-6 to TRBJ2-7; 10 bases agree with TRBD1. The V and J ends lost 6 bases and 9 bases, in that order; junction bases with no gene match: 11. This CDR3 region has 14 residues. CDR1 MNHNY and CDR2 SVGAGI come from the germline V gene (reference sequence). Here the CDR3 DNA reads TGTGCCAGCAGGACACCGGGACAGGGGACAGGGCAGTACTTC. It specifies CASRTPGQGTGQYF.

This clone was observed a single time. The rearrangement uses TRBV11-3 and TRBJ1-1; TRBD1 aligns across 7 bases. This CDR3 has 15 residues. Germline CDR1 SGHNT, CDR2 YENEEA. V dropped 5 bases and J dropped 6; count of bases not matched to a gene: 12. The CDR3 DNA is TGTGCCAGCAGCCACGGCGGCAGGGGGGTCGCTGAAGCTTTCTTT. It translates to CASSHGGRGVAEAFF.

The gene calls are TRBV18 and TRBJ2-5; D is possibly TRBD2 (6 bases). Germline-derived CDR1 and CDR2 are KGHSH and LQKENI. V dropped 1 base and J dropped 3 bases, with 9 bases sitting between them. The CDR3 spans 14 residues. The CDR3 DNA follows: TGTGCCAGCTCACCACTGGGACTTAAAGAGACCCAGTACTTC. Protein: CASSPLGLKETQYF.

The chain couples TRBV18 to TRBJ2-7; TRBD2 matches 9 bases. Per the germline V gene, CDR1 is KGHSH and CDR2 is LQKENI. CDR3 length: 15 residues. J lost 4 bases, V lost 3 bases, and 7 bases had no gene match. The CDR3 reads CASSPKISGSYEQYF. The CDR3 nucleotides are TGTGCCAGCTCACCTAAGATTAGCGGGAGTTACGAGCAGTACTTC.

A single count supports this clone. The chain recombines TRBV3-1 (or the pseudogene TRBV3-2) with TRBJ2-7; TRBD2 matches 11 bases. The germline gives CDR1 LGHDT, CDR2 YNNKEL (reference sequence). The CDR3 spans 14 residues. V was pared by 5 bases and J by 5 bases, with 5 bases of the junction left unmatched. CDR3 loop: CASSIAGGPNEQYF. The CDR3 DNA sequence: TGTGCCAGCAGCATAGCGGGAGGGCCCAACGAGCAGTACTTC.

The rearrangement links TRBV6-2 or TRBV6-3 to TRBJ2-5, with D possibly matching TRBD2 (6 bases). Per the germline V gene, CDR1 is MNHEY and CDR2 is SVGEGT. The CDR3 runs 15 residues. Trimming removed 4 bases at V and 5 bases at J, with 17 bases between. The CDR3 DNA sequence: TGTGCCAGCAGTTCCCCGCGGGAAGGGTTGGAGACCCAGTACTTC. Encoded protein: CASSSPREGLETQYF.

The CDR3 protein is CASRLVGGFSYEQYF. Here the CDR3 DNA reads TGTGCCAGCAGACTTGTAGGAGGGTTCTCCTACGAGCAGTACTTC. The J gene is TRBJ2-7, the V gene TRBV6-5, with D maybe TRBD2 (6 bases). In germline, CDR1 is MNHEY, CDR2 SVGAGI. This CDR3 contains 15 residues. The V and J ends lost 6 bases and 0 bases respectively, with 15 bases between them.

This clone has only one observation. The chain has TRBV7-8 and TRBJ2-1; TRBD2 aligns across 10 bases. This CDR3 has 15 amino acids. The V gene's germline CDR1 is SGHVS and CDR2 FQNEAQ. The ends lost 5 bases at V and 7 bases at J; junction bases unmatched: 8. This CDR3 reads CASSRLAGAFNEQFF. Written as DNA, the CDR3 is TGTGCCAGCAGCCGGCTAGCGGGAGCTTTTAATGAGCAGTTCTTC. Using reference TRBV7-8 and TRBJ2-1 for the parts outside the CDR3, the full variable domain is GAGVSQSPRYKVAKRGQDVALRCDPISGHVSLFWYQQALGQGPEFLTYFQNEAQLDKSGLPSDRFFAERPEGSVSTLKIQRTQQEDSAVYLCASSRLAGAFNEQFFGPGTRLTVL.

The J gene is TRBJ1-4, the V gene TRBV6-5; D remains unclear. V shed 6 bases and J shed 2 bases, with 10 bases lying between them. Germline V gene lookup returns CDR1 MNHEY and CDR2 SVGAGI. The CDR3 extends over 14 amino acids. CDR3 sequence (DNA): TGTGCCAGCAGACTCACCGTTACTAATGAAAAACTGTTTTTT. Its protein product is CASRLTVTNEKLFF.

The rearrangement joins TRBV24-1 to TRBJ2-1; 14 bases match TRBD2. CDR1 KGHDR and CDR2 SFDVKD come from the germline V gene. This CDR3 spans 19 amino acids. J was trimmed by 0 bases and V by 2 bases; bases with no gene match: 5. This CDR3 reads CATSDSRLAGGSSYNEQFF. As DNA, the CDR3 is TGTGCCACCAGTGATTCCAGACTAGCGGGAGGGAGCTCCTACAATGAGCAGTTCTTC.

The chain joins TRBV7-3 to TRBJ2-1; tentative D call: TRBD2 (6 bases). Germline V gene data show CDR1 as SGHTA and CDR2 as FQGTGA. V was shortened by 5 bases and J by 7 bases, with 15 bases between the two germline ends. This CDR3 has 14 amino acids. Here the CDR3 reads CASSVFGSTNEQFF. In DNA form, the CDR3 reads TGTGCCAGCAGCGTTTTCGGGAGTACTAATGAGCAGTTCTTC.

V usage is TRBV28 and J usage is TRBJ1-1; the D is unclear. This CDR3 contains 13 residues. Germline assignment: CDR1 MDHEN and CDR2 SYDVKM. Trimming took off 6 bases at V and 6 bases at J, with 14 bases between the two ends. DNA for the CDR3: TGTGCCAGCAGCTCCCGCCCCACAGCTGAAGCTTTCTTT. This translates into CASSSRPTAEAFF. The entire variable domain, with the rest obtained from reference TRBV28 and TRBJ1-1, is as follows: DVKVTQSSRYLVKRTGEKVFLECVQDMDHENMFWYRQDPGLGLRLIYFSYDVKMKEKGDIPEGYSVSREKKERFSLILESASTNQTSMYLCASSSRPTAEAFFGQGTRLTVV.

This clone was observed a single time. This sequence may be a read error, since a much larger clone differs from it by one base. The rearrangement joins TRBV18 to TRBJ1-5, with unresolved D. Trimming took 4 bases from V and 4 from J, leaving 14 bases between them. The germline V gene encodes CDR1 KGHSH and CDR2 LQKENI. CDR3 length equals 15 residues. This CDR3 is CASSRERIPNQPQHF. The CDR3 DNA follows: TGTGCCAGCTCACGGGAGAGGATACCAAATCAGCCCCAGCATTTT.

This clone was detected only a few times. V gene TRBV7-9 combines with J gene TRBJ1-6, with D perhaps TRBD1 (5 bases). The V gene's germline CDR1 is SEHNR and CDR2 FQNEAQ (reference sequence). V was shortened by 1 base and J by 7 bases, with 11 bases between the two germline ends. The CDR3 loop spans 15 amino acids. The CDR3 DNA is TGTGCCAGCAGCTTAGACAGGCAATGGAATTCACCCCTCCACTTT. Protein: CASSLDRQWNSPLHF.

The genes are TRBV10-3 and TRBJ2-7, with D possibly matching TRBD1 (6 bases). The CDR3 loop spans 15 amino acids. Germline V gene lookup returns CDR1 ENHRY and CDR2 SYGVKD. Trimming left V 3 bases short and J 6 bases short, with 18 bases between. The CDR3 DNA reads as TGTGCCATCAGTGAAAACAGGGTGAGTCTAGGCGAGCAGTACTTC. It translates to CAISENRVSLGEQYF.

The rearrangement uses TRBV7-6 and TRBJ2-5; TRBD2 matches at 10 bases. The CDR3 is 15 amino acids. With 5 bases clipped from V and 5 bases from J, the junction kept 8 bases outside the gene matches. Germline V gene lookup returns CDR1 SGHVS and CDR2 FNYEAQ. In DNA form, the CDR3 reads TGTGCCAGCAGCCCCCTAGCGGGAGCGATGGAGACCCAGTACTTC. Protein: CASSPLAGAMETQYF.

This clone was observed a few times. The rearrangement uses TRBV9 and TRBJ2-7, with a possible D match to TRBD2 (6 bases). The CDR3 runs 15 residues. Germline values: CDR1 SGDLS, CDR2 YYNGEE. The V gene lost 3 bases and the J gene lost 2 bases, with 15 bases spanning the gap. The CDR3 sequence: CASSGQTGGPYEQYF. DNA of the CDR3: TGTGCCAGCAGCGGACAAACCGGGGGACCCTACGAGCAGTACTTC.

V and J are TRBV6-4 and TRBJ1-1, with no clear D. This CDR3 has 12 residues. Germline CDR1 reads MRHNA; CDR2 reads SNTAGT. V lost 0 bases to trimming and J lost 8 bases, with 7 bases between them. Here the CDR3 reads CASSDSAGEAFF. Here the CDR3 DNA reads TGTGCCAGCAGTGACTCGGCGGGAGAAGCTTTCTTT.

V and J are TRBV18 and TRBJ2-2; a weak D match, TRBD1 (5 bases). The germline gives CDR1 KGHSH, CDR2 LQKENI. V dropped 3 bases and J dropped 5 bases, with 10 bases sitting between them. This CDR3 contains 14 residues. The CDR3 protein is CASSPLGATGELFF. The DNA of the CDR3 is TGTGCCAGCTCACCGTTAGGGGCGACCGGGGAGCTGTTTTTT.

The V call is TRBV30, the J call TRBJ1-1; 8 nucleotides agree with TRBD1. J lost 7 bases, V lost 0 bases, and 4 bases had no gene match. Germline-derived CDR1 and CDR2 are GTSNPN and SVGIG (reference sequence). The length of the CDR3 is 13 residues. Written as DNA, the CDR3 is TGTGCCTGGAGTGTACAGGGGGTAAATGAAGCTTTCTTT. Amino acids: CAWSVQGVNEAFF.

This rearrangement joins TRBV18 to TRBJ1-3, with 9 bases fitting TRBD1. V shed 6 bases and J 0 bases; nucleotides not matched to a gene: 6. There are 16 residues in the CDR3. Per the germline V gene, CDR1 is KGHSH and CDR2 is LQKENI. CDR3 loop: CASSPGQGISGNTIYF. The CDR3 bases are TGTGCCAGCTCCCCCGGACAGGGGATCTCTGGAAACACCATATATTTT.

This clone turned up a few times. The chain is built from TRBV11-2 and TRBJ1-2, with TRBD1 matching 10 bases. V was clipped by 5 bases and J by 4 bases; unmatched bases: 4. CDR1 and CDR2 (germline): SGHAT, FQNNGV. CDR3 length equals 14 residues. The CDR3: CASSDRTGGYGYTF. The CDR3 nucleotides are TGTGCCAGCAGCGATCGGACAGGGGGCTATGGCTACACCTTC.